The 8 T cell receptor beta chains reported below all come from one sample, sequenced in a study of blood T cell repertoires in COVID-19 (dated by TCRdb to the early 2020s). Libraries were prepared through the immunoSEQ multiplex PCR assay. Held by TCRdb, this immuneACCESS table contains in-frame sequences only and omits some clones. Under half of the omission traces to an unresolved V gene where checked; the cause of the rest is unknown. The sample contains about 170,000 clones, approximately 80% of them found a single time. The ten largest account for about 14% of the sample. The specimen sequenced was peripheral blood. Source of these receptors: a woman in her sixties or seventies with COVID-19, enrolled during active disease.

The chain links TRBV7-3 to TRBJ1-1, with TRBD1 identical over 8 bases. The germline V gene encodes CDR1 SGHTA and CDR2 FQGTGA. The CDR3 has 14 amino acids. V shed 5 bases, J shed 4 bases, and the junction held 6 bases outside the gene matches. This CDR3 reads CASSPWTGSTEAFF. The CDR3 DNA follows: TGTGCCAGCAGCCCCTGGACAGGGAGCACTGAAGCTTTCTTT.

The genes are TRBV28 and TRBJ2-7; 7 nucleotides match TRBD1. Germline values: CDR1 MDHEN, CDR2 SYDVKM. The CDR3 sequence is 13 residues long. With V trimmed by 7 bases and J by 5 bases, 8 bases remained unmatched. CDR3 protein: CASTGQASDEQYF. For the CDR3, the DNA is TGTGCCAGCACCGGACAGGCGAGCGACGAGCAGTACTTC. Based on the CDR3 plus reference TRBV28 and TRBJ2-7, the full variable domain is DVKVTQSSRYLVKRTGEKVFLECVQDMDHENMFWYRQDPGLGLRLIYFSYDVKMKEKGDIPEGYSVSREKKERFSLILESASTNQTSMYLCASTGQASDEQYFGPGTRLTVT.

The chain is built from TRBV4-2 and TRBJ2-2; TRBD2 might be the D (7 bases). V lost 2 bases, J lost 2 bases, and 21 bases lay in between. Per germline, CDR1 LGHNA and CDR2 YNFKEQ. The CDR3 has 19 residues. CDR3 region: CASSQLPGGGFGNTGELFF. CDR3 nucleotides: TGTGCCAGCAGCCAATTACCTGGGGGGGGCTTTGGCAACACCGGGGAGCTGTTTTTT.

The chain carries TRBV5-5 and TRBJ1-5, with D perhaps matching TRBD1 (6 bases). The CDR3 covers 16 residues. The V end lost 5 bases, the J end lost 6 bases, and 21 bases lay between the germline ends. CDR1 is SGHKS and CDR2 is YYEKEE in the germline V gene (reference sequence). CDR3 DNA sequence: TGTGCCAGCAGTACCAGGGGCGACGGAGGCCCTCAGCCCCAGCATTTT. Protein: CASSTRGDGGPQPQHF.

This clone appeared a single time. This chain links TRBV30 with TRBJ2-3, with 7 nucleotides matching TRBD1. J gave up 0 bases and V 5 bases, and 8 bases lay outside the gene matches. The CDR3 contains 15 residues. Germline loops: CDR1 GTSNPN, CDR2 SVGIG (reference sequence). CDR3 nucleotides: TGTGCCTGGGGGCGACAGGGTCCGAGCACAGATACGCAGTATTTT. It yields the protein CAWGRQGPSTDTQYF.

This clone was detected only once. This chain connects TRBV7-9 to TRBJ2-1; TRBD2 matches at 12 bases. J lost 0 bases, V lost 8 bases, and 8 bases had no gene match. The V gene's germline CDR1 is SEHNR and CDR2 FQNEAQ (reference sequence). The CDR3 has 17 amino acids. The CDR3 DNA sequence: TGTGCCAGCGACCGGACTAGCGGGGCTAGCTCCTACAATGAGCAGTTCTTC. This translates into CASDRTSGASSYNEQFF.

The V and J genes are TRBV11-2 and TRBJ2-1; TRBD2 agrees at 9 bases. Germline lookup yields CDR1 SGHAT and CDR2 FQNNGV. The CDR3 is 15 residues long. V dropped 3 bases and J dropped 7; count of bases not matched to a gene: 7. The CDR3: CASSFGGRAGNEQFF. The CDR3 region has the DNA TGTGCCAGCAGCTTCGGCGGGAGGGCCGGGAATGAGCAGTTCTTC.

The chain has TRBV24-1 and TRBJ1-1, with D unclear. In germline, CDR1 is KGHDR, CDR2 SFDVKD. CDR3 length: 13 amino acids. Trimming stripped 4 bases from V and 5 bases from J, with 10 bases between. The CDR3 DNA is TGTGCCACCAGTGACCCAGGTGGGACTGAAGCTTTCTTT. Translating gives CATSDPGGTEAFF.